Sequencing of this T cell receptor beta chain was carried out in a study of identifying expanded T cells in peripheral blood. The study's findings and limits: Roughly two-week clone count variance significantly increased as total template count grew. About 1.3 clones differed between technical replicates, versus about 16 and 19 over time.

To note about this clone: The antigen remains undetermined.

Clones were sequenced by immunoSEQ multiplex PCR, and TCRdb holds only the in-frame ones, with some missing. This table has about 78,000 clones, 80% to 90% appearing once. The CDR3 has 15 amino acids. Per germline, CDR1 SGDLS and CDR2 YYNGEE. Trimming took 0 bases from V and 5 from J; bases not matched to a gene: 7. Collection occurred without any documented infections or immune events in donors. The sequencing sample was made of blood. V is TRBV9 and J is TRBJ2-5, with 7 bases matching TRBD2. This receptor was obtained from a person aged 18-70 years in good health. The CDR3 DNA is TGTGCCAGCAGCGTAGGCAGTGCCGGGAGGGAGACCCAGTACTTC. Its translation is CASSVGSAGRETQYF.